This section outlines one TCR beta chain sequence together with its context. Per the original data handling: The authors estimated nucleated cell counts from reference gene primer amplification. This table comes from immunoSEQ multiplex PCR, and its TCRdb copy is limited to in-frame clones, with some not included. V, J and clone size reflect that table, while D and trimming were determined from the DNA. The repertoire includes approximately 380,000 clones, about 88% of them detected once, and 1.2% sits in the top ten. The data were obtained in a study of blood T cell repertoires in COVID-19. The CDR3 extends over 15 amino acids. Trimming stripped 2 bases from V and 4 bases from J, with 17 bases between. CDR1 GTSNPN and CDR2 SVGIG come from the germline V gene (reference sequence).

The rearrangement links TRBV30 to TRBJ2-5; D is possibly TRBD2 (7 bases). The receptor was derived from a woman aged 18-30 years who had recovered from COVID-19. The source material was PBMCs or T cells enriched from blood (not recorded which). In DNA form, the CDR3 reads TGTGCCTGGAGTCCCCTGGGGGGGCCTGGAGAGACCCAGTACTTC. It yields the protein CAWSPLGGPGETQYF.